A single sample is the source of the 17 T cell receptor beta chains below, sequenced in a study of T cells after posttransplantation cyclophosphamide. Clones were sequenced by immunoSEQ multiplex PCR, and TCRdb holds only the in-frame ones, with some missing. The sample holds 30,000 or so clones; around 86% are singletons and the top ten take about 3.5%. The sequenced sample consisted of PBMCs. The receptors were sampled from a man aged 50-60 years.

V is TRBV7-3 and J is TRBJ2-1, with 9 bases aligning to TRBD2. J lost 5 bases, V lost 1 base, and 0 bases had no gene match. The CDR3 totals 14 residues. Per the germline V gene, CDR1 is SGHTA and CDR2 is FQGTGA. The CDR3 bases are TGTGCCAGCAGCTTAAAGCGGGAGGACAATGAGCAGTTCTTC. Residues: CASSLKREDNEQFF.

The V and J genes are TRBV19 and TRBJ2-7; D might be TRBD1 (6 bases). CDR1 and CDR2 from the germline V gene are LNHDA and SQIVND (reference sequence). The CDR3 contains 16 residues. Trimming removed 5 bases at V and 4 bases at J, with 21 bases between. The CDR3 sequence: CASSANRAGGKYEQYF. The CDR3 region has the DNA TGTGCCAGTAGTGCCAACAGGGCCGGAGGAAAATACGAGCAGTACTTC.

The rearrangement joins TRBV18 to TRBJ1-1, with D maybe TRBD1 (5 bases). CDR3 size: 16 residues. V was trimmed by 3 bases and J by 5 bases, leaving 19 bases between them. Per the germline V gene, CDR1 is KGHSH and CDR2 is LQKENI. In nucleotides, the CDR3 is TGTGCCAGCTCACCCCCACAGGTAGGGGCTATGACTGAAGCTTTCTTT. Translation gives CASSPPQVGAMTEAFF.

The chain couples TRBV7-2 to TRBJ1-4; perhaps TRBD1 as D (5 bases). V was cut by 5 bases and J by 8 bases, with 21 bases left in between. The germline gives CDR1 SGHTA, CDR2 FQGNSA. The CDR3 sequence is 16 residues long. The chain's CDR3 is CASSTFGQGLGEKLFF. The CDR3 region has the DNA TGTGCCAGCAGCACCTTTGGCCAGGGATTGGGAGAAAAACTGTTTTTT.

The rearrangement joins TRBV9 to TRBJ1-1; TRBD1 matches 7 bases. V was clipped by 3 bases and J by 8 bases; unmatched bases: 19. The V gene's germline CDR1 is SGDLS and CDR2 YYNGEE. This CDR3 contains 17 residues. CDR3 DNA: TGTGCCAGCAGCGACCCTACGACAACAGGGGAGTTCTTCGAAGCTTTCTTT. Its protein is CASSDPTTTGEFFEAFF.

DNA of the CDR3: TGCAGCGTTGTTTCCGGCACCGGGGAGCTGTTTTTT. This sequence encodes CSVVSGTGELFF. The chain carries TRBV29-1 and TRBJ2-2, with D hard to call. This CDR3 spans 12 amino acids. Trimming stripped 4 bases from V and 4 bases from J, with 7 bases between. The germline CDR1 and CDR2 sequences are SQVTM and ANQGSEA.

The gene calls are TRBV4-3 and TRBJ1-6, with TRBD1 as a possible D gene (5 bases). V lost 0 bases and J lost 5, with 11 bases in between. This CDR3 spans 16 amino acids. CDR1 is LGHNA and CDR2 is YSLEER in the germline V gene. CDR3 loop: CASSQDLGLNNSPLHF. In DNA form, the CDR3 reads TGCGCCAGCAGCCAAGATTTGGGACTCAATAATTCACCCCTCCACTTT.

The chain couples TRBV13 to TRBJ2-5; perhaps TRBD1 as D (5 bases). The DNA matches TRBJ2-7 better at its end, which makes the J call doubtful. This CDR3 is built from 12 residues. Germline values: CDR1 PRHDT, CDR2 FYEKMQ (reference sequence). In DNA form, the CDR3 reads TGTGCCAGCAGCTTAGAGGGGTACGAGCAGTACTTC. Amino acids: CASSLEGYEQYF.

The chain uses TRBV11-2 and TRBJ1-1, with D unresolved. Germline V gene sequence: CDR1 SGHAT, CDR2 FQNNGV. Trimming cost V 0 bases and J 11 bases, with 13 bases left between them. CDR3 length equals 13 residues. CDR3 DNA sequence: TGTGCCAGCAGCTTAGAGGAGGGCTCCTGGGCTTTCTTT. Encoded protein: CASSLEEGSWAFF. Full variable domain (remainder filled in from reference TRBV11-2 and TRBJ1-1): EAGVAQSPRYKIIEKRQSVAFWCNPISGHATLYWYQQILGQGPKLLIQFQNNGVVDDSQLPKDRFSAERLKGVDSTLKIQPAKLEDSAVYLCASSLEEGSWAFFGQGTRLTVV.

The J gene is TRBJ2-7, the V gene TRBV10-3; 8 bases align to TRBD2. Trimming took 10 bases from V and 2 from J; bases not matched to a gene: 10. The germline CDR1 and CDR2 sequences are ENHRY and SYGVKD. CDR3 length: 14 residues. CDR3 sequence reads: CATRAWGLAYEQYF. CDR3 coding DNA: TGTGCCACTAGAGCGTGGGGACTAGCCTACGAGCAGTACTTC.

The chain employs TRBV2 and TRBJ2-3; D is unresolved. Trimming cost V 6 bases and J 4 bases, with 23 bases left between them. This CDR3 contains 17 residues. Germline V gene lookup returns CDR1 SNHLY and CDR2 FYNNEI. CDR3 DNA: TGTGCCAGCAGCGTCCCTAAGGTGGATTTTCGGGCAGATACGCAGTATTTT. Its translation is CASSVPKVDFRADTQYF.

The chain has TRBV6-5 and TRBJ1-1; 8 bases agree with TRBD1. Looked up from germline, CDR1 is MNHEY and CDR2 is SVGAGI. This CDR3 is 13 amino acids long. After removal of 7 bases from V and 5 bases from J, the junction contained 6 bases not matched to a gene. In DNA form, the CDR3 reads TGTGCCAGCAATCAACAGGGGGGGACTGAAGCTTTCTTT. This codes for CASNQQGGTEAFF.

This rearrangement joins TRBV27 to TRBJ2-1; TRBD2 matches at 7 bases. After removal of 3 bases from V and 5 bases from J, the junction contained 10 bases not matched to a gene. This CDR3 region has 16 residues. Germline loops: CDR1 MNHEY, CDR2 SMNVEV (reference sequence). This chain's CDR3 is CASSFVGGLSHNEQFF. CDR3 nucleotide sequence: TGTGCCAGCAGTTTTGTGGGAGGGCTTTCCCACAATGAGCAGTTCTTC.

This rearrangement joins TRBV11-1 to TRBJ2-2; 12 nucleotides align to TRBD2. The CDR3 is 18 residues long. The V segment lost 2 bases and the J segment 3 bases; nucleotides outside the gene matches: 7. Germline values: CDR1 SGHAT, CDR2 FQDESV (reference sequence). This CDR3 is CASSLSGLAGWDTGELFF. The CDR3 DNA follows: TGTGCCAGCAGCTTATCCGGACTAGCGGGATGGGACACCGGGGAGCTGTTTTTT.

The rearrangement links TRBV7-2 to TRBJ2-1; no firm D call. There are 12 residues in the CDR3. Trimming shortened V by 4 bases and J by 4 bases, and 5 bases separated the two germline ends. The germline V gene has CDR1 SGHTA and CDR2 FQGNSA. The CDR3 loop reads CASSSYYNEQFF. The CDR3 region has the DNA TGTGCCAGCAGCTCCTATTACAATGAGCAGTTCTTC. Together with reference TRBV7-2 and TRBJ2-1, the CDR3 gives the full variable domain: GAGVSQSPSNKVTEKGKDVELRCDPISGHTALYWYRQSLGQGLEFLIYFQGNSAPDKSGLPSDRFSAERTGGSVSTLTIQRTQQEDSAVYLCASSSYYNEQFFGPGTRLTVL.

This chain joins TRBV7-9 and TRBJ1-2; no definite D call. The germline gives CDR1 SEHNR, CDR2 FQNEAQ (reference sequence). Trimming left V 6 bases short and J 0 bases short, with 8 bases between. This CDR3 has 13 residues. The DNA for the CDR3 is TGTGCCAGCAGTCCGGAGACTAACTATGGCTACACCTTC. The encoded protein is CASSPETNYGYTF.

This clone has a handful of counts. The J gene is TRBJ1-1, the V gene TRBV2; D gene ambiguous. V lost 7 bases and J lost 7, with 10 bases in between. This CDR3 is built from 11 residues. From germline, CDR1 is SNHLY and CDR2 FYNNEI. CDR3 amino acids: CASTREVEAFF. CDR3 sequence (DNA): TGTGCCAGCACTAGGGAGGTTGAAGCTTTCTTT.